The text below deals with one T cell receptor beta chain. Its antigen is not known. The study ran its PCR with 60 Vbeta and 13 Jbeta primers. Sequencing used immunoSEQ multiplex PCR; TCRdb keeps in-frame clones, though not all of them. The sample holds about 130,000 clones, approximately 82% seen once. The data stem from a study of cytomegalovirus exposure and HLA in healthy donors. Findings of the study overall: Later work found most CMV-associated TCR beta chains apparently HLA-restricted. Later findings reportedly placed an Asian-associated ancestry cluster below the roughly 700-donor mean for N-insertions.

The sample taken for sequencing was PBMCs. This TCR was sampled from a boy younger than 10 in good health and CMV-seronegative.

The CDR3 region is CASSESPWTGTLTSYEQYV. CDR3 nucleotide sequence: TGTGCCAGCAGTGAATCTCCATGGACAGGGACCCTCACCTCCTACGAGCAGTACGTC. J is TRBJ2-7 and V is TRBV6-1; 8 bases fit TRBD1. V was clipped by 2 bases and J by 0 bases; unmatched bases: 15. The CDR3 is 19 residues long. Germline V CDR1 and CDR2: MNHNS, SASEGT.